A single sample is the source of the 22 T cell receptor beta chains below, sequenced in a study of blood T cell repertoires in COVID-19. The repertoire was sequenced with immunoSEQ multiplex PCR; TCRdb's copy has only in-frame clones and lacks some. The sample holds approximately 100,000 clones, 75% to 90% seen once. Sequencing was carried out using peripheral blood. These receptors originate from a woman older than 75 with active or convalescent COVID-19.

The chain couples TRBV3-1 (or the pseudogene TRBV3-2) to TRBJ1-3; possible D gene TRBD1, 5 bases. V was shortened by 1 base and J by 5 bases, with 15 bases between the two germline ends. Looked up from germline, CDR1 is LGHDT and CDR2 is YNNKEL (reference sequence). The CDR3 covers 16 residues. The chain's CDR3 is CASSQVFQGVRNTIYF. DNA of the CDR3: TGTGCCAGCAGCCAAGTCTTCCAGGGTGTTCGAAACACCATATATTTT.

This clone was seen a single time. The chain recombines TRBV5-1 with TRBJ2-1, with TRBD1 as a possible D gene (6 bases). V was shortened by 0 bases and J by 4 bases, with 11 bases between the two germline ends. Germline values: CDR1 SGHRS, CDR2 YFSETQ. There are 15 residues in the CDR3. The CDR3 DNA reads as TGCGCCAGCAGCTTGGCAGGGGCGAGGTACAATGAGCAGTTCTTC. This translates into CASSLAGARYNEQFF.

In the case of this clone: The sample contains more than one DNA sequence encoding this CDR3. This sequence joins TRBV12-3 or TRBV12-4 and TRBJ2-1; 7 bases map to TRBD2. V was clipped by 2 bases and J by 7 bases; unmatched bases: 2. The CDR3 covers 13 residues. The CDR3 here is CASSLYGGNEQFF. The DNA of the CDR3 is TGTGCCAGCAGTTTATACGGGGGGAATGAGCAGTTCTTC.

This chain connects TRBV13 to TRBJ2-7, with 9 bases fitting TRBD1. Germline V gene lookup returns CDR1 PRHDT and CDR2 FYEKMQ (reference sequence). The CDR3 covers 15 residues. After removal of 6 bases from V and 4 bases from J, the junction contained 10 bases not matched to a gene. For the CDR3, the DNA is TGTGCCAGCAGGAACCGGGACAGGGATGTTTACGAGCAGTACTTC. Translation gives CASRNRDRDVYEQYF. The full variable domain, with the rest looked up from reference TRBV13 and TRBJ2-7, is AAGVIQSPRHLIKEKRETATLKCYPIPRHDTVYWYQQGPGQDPQFLISFYEKMQSDKGSIPDRFSAQQFSDYHSELNMSSLELGDSALYFCASRNRDRDVYEQYFGPGTRLTVT.

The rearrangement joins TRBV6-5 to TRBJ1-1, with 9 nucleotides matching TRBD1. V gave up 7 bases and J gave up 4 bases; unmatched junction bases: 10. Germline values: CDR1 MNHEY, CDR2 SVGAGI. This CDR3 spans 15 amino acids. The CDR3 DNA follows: TGTGCCAGCACCCCACAGGGGGCGCTTGCCACTGAAGCTTTCTTT. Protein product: CASTPQGALATEAFF.

CDR3 region: CASSQAYSGSADIQYF. The DNA for the CDR3 is TGTGCCAGCAGCCAAGCTTATAGCGGGAGCGCGGACATTCAGTACTTC. The V call is TRBV3-1 (or the pseudogene TRBV3-2), the J call TRBJ2-4; 9 nucleotides match TRBD2. Germline V lookup: CDR1 LGHDT, CDR2 YNNKEL (reference sequence). The V and J ends lost 1 base and 8 bases, in that order; junction bases with no gene match: 9. The CDR3 totals 16 residues.

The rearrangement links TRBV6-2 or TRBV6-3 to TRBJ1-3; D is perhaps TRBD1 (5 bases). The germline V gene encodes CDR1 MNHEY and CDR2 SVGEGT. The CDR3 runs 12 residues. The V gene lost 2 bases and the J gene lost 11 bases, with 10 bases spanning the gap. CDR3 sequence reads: CASSYTGGPIYF. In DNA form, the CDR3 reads TGTGCCAGCAGTTACACCGGGGGACCCATATATTTT.

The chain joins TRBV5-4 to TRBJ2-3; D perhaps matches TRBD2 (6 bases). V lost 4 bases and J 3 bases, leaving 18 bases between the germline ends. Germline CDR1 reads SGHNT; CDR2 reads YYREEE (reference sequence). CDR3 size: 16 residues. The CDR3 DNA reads TGTGCCAGCAGCCTCGCCTCCGGGAGTAGAACAGATACGCAGTATTTT. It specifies CASSLASGSRTDTQYF.

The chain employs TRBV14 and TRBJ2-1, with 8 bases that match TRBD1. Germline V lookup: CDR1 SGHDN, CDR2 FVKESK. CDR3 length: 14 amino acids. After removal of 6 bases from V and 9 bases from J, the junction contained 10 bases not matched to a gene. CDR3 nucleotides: TGTGCCAGCAGTTTCCAGGGGGCGCGTGGTGAGCAGTTCTTC. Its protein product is CASSFQGARGEQFF.

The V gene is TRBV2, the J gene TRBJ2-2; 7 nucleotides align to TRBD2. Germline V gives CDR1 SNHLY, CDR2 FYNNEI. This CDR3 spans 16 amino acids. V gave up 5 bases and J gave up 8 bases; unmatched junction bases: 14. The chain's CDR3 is CASSLERGIGRGELFF. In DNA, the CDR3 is TGTGCCAGCAGTTTGGAGCGGGGTATTGGTAGGGGGGAGCTGTTTTTT.

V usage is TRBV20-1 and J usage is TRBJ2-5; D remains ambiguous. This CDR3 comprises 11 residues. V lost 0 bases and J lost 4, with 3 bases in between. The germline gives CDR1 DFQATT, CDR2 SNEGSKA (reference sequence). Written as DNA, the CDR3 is TGCAGTGCTAGAGACGTAGAGACCCAGTACTTC. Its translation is CSARDVETQYF.

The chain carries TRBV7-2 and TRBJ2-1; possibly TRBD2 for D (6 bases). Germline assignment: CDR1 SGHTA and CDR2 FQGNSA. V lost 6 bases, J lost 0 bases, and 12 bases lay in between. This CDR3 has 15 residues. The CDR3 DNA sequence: TGTGCCAGCAGGGGGGGAGAGTCCTCCTACAATGAGCAGTTCTTC. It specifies CASRGGESSYNEQFF.

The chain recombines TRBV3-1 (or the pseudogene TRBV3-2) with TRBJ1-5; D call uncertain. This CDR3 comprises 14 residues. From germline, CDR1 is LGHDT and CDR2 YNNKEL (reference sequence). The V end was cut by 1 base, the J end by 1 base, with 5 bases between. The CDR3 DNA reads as TGTGCCAGCAGCCAAGGTCTGAGCAATCAGCCCCAGCATTTT. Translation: CASSQGLSNQPQHF.

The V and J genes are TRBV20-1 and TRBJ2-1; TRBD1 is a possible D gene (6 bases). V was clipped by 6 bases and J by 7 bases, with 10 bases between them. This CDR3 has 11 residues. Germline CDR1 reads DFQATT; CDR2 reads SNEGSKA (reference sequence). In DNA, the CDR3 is TGCAGTGCATTCGGACAGAATGAGCAGTTCTTC. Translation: CSAFGQNEQFF.

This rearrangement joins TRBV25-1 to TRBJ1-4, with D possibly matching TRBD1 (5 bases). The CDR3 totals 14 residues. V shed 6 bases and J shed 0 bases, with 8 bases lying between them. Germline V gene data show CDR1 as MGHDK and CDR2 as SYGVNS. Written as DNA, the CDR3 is TGTGCCAGCAGGGAGGGGTCAACTAATGAAAAACTGTTTTTT. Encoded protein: CASREGSTNEKLFF.

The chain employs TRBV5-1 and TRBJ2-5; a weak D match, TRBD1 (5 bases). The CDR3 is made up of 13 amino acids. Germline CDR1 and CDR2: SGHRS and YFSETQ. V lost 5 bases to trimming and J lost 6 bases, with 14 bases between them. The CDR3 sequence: CASSGAVRKTQYF. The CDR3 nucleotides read TGCGCCAGCAGTGGGGCGGTTAGGAAGACCCAGTACTTC.

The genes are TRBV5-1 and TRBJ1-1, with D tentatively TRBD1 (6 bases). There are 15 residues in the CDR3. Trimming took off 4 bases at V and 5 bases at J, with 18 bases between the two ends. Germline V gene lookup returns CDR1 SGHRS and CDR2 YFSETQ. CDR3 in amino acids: CASSVITGSGTEAFF. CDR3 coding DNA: TGCGCCAGCAGCGTAATAACAGGGAGTGGAACTGAAGCTTTCTTT.

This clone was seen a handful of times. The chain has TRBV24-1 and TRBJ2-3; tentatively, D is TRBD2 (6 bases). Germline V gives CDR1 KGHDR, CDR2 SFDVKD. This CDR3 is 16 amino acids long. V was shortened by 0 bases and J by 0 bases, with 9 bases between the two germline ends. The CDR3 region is CATSDLPGRSTDTQYF. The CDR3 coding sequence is TGTGCCACCAGTGATTTGCCAGGGAGGAGCACAGATACGCAGTATTTT.

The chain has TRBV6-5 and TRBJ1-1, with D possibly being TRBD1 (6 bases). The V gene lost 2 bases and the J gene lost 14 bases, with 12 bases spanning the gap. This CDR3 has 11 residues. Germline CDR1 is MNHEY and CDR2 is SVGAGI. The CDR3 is CASSYQGRVFF. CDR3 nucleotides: TGTGCCAGCAGTTACCAGGGGAGGGTGTTCTTT.

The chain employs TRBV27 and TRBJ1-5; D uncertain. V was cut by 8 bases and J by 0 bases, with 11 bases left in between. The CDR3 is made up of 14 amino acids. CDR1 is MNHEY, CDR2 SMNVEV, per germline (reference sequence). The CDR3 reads CASPRVYSNQPQHF. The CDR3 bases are TGTGCCAGCCCGAGGGTTTATAGCAATCAGCCCCAGCATTTT.

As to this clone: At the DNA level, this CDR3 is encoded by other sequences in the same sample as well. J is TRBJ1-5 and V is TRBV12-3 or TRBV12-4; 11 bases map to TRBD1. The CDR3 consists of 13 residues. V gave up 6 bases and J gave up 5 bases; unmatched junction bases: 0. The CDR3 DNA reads TGTGCCAGCAGGGGACAGGGGGATCAGCCCCAGCATTTT. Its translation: CASRGQGDQPQHF.

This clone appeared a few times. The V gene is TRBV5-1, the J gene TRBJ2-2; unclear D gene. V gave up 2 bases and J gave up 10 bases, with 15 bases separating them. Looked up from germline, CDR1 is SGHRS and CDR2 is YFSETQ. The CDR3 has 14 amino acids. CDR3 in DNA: TGCGCCAGCAGCTTTCTCGGGTTGTCCGAGGAGCTGTTTTTT. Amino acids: CASSFLGLSEELFF.